This TCR beta chain was identified during a study of blood T cells in healthy people across ages. Whole-study results and caveats: TCR beta diversity tracked closely with naive T cell percentage.

The V gene's germline CDR1 is MNHEY and CDR2 SVGAGI. The CDR3 is 16 amino acids. The germline V and J ends were trimmed by 2 bases and 2 bases, with 15 bases remaining between them. Of note for this clonotype: Antigen specificity is unknown.

It was with a sample-barcoded 5' primer and a J-beta primer mix that a second PCR of roughly 6 to 11 cycles was run. TCRdb re-called the 5' RACE reads with MiXCR, one entry per CDR3 protein. The repertoire holds roughly 2 million distinct CDR3 sequences, with around 48% as singletons. The receptor was derived from a middle-aged woman in good health. The sequenced material came from blood. The chain carries TRBV6-5 and TRBJ1-2, with D maybe TRBD1 (6 bases). DNA for the CDR3: TGTGCCAGCAGTTACACAAGGACAGCTTCAAACTATGGCTACACCTTC. This codes for CASSYTRTASNYGYTF.